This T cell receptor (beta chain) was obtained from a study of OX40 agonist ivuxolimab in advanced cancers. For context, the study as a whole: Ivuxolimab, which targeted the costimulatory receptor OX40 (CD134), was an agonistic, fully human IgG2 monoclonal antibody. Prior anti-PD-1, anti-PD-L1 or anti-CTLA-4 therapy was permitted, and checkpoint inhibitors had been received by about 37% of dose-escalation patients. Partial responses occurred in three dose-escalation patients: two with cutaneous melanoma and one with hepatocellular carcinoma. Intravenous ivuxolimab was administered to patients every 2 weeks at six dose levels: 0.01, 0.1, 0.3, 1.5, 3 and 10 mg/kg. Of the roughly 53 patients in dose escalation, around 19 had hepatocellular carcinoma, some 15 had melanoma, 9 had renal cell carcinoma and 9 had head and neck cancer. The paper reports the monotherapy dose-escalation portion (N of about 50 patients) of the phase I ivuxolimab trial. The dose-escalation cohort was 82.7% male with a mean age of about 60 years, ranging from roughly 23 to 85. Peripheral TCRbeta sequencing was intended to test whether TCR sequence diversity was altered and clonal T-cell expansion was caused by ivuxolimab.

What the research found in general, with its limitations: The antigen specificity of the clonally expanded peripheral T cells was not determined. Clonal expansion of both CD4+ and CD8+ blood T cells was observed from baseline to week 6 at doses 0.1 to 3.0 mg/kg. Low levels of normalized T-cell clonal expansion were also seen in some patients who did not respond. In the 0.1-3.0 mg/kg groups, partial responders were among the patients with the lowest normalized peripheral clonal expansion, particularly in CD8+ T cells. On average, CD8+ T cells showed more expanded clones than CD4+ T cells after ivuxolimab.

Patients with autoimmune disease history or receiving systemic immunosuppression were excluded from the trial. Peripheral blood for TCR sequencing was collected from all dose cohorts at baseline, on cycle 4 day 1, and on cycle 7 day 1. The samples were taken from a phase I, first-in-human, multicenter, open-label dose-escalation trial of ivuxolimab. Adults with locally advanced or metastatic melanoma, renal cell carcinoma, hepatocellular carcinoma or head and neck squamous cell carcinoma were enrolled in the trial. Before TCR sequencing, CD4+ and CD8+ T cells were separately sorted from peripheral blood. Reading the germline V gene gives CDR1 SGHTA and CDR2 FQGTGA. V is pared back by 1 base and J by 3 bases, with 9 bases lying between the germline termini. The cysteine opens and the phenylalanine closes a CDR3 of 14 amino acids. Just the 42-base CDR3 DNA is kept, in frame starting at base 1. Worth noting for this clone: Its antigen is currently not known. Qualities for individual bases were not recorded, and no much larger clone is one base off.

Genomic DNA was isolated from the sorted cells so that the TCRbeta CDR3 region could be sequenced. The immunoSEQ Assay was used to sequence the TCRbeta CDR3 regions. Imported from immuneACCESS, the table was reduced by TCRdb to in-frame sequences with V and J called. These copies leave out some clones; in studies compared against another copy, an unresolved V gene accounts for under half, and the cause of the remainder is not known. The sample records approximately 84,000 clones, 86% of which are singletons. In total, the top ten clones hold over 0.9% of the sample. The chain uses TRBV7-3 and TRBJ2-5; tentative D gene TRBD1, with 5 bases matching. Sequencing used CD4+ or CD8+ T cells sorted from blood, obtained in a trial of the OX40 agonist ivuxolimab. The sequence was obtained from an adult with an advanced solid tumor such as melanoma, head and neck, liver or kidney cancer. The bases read TGTGCCAGCAGCTTAATGGCAGGGAAAGAGACCCAGTACTTC. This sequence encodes CASSLMAGKETQYF.